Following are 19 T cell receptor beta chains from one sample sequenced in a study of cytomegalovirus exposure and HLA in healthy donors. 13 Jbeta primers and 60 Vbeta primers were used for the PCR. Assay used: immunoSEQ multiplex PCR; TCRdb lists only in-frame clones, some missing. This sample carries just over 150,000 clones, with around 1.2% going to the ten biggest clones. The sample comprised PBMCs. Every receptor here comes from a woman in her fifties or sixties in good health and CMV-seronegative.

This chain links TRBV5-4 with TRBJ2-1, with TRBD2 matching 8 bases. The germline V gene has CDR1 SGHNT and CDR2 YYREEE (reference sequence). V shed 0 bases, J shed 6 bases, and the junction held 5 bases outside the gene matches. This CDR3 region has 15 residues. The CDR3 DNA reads TGTGCCAGCAGCTTGGTCGGGAGGGCCCGCAATGAGCAGTTCTTC. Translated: CASSLVGRARNEQFF.

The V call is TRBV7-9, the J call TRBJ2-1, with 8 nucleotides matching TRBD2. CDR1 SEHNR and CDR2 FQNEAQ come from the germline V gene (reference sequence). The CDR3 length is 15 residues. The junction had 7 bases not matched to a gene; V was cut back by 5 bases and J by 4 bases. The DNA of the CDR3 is TGTGCCAGCAGCCCCGCAGCGGGGGTTTACAATGAGCAGTTCTTC. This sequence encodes CASSPAAGVYNEQFF.

The CDR3 coding sequence is TGTGCCAGCAGCTCCCCCATCAGGGGTTCTGGAAACACCATATATTTT. Residues: CASSSPIRGSGNTIYF. The chain joins TRBV6-6 to TRBJ1-3; D might be TRBD1 (6 bases). V gave up 6 bases and J gave up 1 base, with 16 bases separating them. Germline V gene data show CDR1 as MNHNY and CDR2 as SVGAGI (reference sequence). There are 16 residues in the CDR3.

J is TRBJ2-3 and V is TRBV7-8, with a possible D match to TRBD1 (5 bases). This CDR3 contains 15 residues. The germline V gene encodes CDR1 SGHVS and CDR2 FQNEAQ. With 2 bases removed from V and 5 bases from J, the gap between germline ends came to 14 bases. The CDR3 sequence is CASSLHRLLGDTQYF. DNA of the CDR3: TGTGCCAGCAGCTTACACAGGCTACTGGGAGATACGCAGTATTTT. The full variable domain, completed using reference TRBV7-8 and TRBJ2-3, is GAGVSQSPRYKVAKRGQDVALRCDPISGHVSLFWYQQALGQGPEFLTYFQNEAQLDKSGLPSDRFFAERPEGSVSTLKIQRTQQEDSAVYLCASSLHRLLGDTQYFGPGTRLTVL.

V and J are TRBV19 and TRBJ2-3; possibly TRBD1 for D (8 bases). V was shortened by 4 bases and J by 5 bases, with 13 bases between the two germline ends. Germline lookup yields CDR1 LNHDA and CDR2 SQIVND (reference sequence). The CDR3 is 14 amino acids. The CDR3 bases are TGTGCCAGTAGTAAGACAGGGGAGGGAGATACGCAGTATTTT. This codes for CASSKTGEGDTQYF.

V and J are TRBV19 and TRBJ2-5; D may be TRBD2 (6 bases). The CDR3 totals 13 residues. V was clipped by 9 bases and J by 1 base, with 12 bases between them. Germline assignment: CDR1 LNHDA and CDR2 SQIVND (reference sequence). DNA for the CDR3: TGTGCCAGCGTAGCGGAGTCCCAAGAGACCCAGTACTTC. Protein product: CASVAESQETQYF.

The CDR3 DNA sequence: TGTGCCAGCAGTGACGGCCAGGGCGAGGGACATTGGGAGCAGTTCTTC. Amino acids: CASSDGQGEGHWEQFF. The gene calls are TRBV6-1 and TRBJ2-1; D possibly corresponds to TRBD1 (6 bases). There are 16 residues in the CDR3. Between the trimmed V and J ends, which lost 3 bases and 10 bases, there was a span of 22 bases. Germline CDR1 and CDR2: MNHNS and SASEGT.

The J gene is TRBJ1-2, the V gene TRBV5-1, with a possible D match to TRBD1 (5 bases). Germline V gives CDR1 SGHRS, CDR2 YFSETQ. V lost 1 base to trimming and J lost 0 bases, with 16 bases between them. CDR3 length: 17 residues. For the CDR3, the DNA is TGCGCCAGCAGCTTGAAATTTAGGGCGGACACTAACTATGGCTACACCTTC. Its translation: CASSLKFRADTNYGYTF.

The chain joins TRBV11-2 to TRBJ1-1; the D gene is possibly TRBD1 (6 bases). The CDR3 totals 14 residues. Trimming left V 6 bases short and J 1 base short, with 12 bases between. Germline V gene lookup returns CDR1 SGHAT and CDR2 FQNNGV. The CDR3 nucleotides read TGTGCCAGCAGACCCGTACAGGGGAACACTGAAGCTTTCTTT. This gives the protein CASRPVQGNTEAFF. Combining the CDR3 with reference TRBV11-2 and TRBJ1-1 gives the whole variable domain EAGVAQSPRYKIIEKRQSVAFWCNPISGHATLYWYQQILGQGPKLLIQFQNNGVVDDSQLPKDRFSAERLKGVDSTLKIQPAKLEDSAVYLCASRPVQGNTEAFFGQGTRLTVV.

The CDR3 loop is CASSQDRRTEAFF. The DNA of the CDR3 is TGTGCCAGCAGTCAGGACAGGCGGACTGAAGCTTTCTTT. The chain links TRBV6-5 to TRBJ1-1, with 7 bases that match TRBD1. Per germline, CDR1 MNHEY and CDR2 SVGAGI. V shed 5 bases and J 5 bases; nucleotides not matched to a gene: 5. CDR3 length equals 13 residues.

Here the CDR3 reads CASSPPKGSQYF. The CDR3 DNA reads as TGTGCCAGCAGCCCCCCAAAGGGGTCCCAGTACTTC. The rearrangement uses TRBV11-2 and TRBJ2-5; D perhaps matches TRBD1 (5 bases). CDR1 and CDR2 from the germline V gene are SGHAT and FQNNGV. This CDR3 comprises 12 residues. Trimming stripped 5 bases from V and 9 bases from J, with 13 bases between.

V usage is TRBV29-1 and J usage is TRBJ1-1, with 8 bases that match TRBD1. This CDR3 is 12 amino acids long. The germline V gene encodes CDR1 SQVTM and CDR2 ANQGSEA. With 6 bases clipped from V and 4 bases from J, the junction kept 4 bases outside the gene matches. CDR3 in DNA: TGCAGCGTCAGAACAGGGGGCACTGAAGCTTTCTTT. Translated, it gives CSVRTGGTEAFF.

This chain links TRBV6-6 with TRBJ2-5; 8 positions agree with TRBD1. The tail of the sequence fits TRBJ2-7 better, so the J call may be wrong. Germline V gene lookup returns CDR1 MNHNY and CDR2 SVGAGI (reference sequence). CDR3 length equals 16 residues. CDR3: CASKSGGTGYSYEQYF. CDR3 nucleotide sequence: TGTGCCAGCAAATCCGGCGGGACAGGCTACTCCTACGAGCAGTACTTC.

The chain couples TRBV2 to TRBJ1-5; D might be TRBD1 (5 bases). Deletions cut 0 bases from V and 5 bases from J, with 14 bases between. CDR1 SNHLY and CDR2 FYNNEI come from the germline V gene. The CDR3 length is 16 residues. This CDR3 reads CASSEASGLLHQPQHF. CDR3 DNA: TGTGCCAGCAGTGAAGCGTCGGGACTCCTACATCAGCCCCAGCATTTT.

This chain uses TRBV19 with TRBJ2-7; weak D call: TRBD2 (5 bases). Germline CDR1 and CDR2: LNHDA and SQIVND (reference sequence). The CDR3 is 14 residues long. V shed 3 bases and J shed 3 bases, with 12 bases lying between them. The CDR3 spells CASSIRTGNYEQYF. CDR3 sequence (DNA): TGTGCCAGTAGTATTCGGACGGGGAACTACGAGCAGTACTTC.

CDR3 residues: CASSPNPSGANVLTF. CDR3 nucleotide sequence: TGTGCCAGCTCACCCAATCCCTCTGGGGCCAACGTCCTGACTTTC. The V call is TRBV18, the J call TRBJ2-6; no firm D call. Trimming took off 3 bases at V and 0 bases at J, with 6 bases between the two ends. CDR1 and CDR2 from the germline V gene are KGHSH and LQKENI. The CDR3 has 15 residues.

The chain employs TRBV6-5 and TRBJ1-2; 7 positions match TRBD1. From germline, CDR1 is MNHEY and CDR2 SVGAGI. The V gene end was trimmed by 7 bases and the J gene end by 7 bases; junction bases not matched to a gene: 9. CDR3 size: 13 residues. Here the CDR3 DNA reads TGTGCCAGCAAGGTCAGGGGGTTCGGTGGCTACACCTTC. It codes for CASKVRGFGGYTF.

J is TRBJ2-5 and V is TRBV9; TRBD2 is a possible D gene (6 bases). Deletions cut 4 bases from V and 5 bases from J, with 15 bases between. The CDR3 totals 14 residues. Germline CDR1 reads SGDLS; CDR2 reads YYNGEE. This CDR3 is CASSPRGKLETQYF. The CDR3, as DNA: TGTGCCAGCAGCCCCCGGGGGAAATTGGAGACCCAGTACTTC.

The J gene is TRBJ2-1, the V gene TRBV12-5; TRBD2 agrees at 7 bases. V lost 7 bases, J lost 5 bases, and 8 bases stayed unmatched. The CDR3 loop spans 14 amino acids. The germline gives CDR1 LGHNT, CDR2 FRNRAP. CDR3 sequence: CASARRGGDNEQFF. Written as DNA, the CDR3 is TGTGCTAGTGCGAGGAGGGGAGGGGACAATGAGCAGTTCTTC.